A single sample gave rise to the 15 T cell receptor beta chains below, sequenced in a study of blood T cell repertoires in COVID-19. Profiling relied on immunoSEQ multiplex PCR, and the TCRdb table lists in-frame clones only, not all of them. The table has around 140,000 clones, about 86% seen once; the top ten hold roughly 8.2%. Sequenced sample: peripheral blood. The source of these receptors is a human donor in a cohort sampled during active COVID-19.

The V call is TRBV27, the J call TRBJ2-5, with TRBD1 matching 8 bases. Germline-derived CDR1 and CDR2 are MNHEY and SMNVEV (reference sequence). The CDR3 spans 14 residues. The ends lost 6 bases at V and 5 bases at J; junction bases unmatched: 8. In DNA, the CDR3 is TGTGCCAGCAGCCGACAGGGGAGAGGGGAGACCCAGTACTTC. Translated: CASSRQGRGETQYF.

The V call is TRBV28, the J call TRBJ2-7; TRBD1 aligns across 7 bases. The CDR3 has 15 amino acids. Germline V gene sequence: CDR1 MDHEN, CDR2 SYDVKM. V dropped 6 bases and J dropped 2; count of bases not matched to a gene: 10. Here the CDR3 reads CASSGVGTATYEQYF. Written as DNA, the CDR3 is TGTGCCAGCAGCGGGGTCGGGACAGCTACCTACGAGCAGTACTTC. Complete variable domain (other parts from reference TRBV28 and TRBJ2-7): DVKVTQSSRYLVKRTGEKVFLECVQDMDHENMFWYRQDPGLGLRLIYFSYDVKMKEKGDIPEGYSVSREKKERFSLILESASTNQTSMYLCASSGVGTATYEQYFGPGTRLTVT.

The chain recombines TRBV6-2 or TRBV6-3 with TRBJ1-6, with 7 positions matching TRBD1. This CDR3 spans 15 amino acids. With 6 bases clipped from V and 9 bases from J, the junction kept 11 bases outside the gene matches. Germline CDR1 and CDR2: MNHEY and SVGEGT. The CDR3 bases are TGTGCCAGCAGACCTACGGGACAGTCGTCTTCACCCCTCCACTTT. This gives the protein CASRPTGQSSSPLHF.

The chain combines TRBV6-2 or TRBV6-3 with TRBJ2-1; 14 bases are shared with TRBD2. The CDR3 consists of 19 residues. J gave up 8 bases and V 2 bases, and 14 bases lay outside the gene matches. The germline V gene has CDR1 MNHEY and CDR2 SVGEGT. CDR3 nucleotides: TGTGCCAGCAGTTACCCCACACGAGCCGGGACTAGCGGGAGCTATGAGCAGTTCTTC. It translates to CASSYPTRAGTSGSYEQFF.

V and J are TRBV15 and TRBJ1-5; D is unresolved. The ends were cut back, 0 bases at V and 6 bases at J, with 12 bases in the middle. In germline, CDR1 is LNHNV, CDR2 YYDKDF (reference sequence). The CDR3 runs to 15 residues. The CDR3 protein is CATSRDPGSGQPQHF. The CDR3 bases are TGTGCCACCAGCAGAGATCCCGGGTCCGGTCAGCCCCAGCATTTT.

This clone came up once. The rearrangement links TRBV4-3 to TRBJ1-2; TRBD1 matches 9 bases. V was clipped by 2 bases and J by 3 bases; unmatched bases: 7. The CDR3 has 16 residues. CDR1 and CDR2 from the germline V gene are LGHNA and YSLEER. CDR3: CASSQNTGGADYGYTF. The CDR3 nucleotides are TGCGCCAGCAGCCAAAACACAGGGGGCGCGGACTATGGCTACACCTTC.

The rearrangement uses TRBV2 and TRBJ1-5, with D maybe TRBD1 (5 bases). The CDR3 runs to 15 residues. Per germline, CDR1 SNHLY and CDR2 FYNNEI. Trimming removed 6 bases at V and 2 bases at J, with 14 bases between. The CDR3 DNA is TGTGCCAGCAGAGCCAGGGATTTCGGCAATCAGCCCCAGCATTTT. It encodes CASRARDFGNQPQHF.

This clone occurred a few times. The rearrangement uses TRBV5-5 and TRBJ2-1; 9 bases agree with TRBD2. Germline CDR1 and CDR2: SGHKS and YYEKEE (reference sequence). V shed 0 bases, J shed 6 bases, and the junction held 4 bases outside the gene matches. The CDR3 runs 15 residues. The CDR3 loop reads CASSLAVTSGNEQFF. CDR3 coding DNA: TGTGCCAGCAGCTTGGCGGTGACTAGCGGCAATGAGCAGTTCTTC.

The V and J genes are TRBV29-1 and TRBJ1-2; D remains ambiguous. V was pared by 4 bases and J by 0 bases, with 9 bases between. Looked up from germline, CDR1 is SQVTM and CDR2 is ANQGSEA. CDR3 length: 13 residues. CDR3 nucleotide sequence: TGCAGCGTTGGAGGGCTACCTAACTATGGCTACACCTTC. This encodes CSVGGLPNYGYTF.

The rearrangement joins TRBV28 to TRBJ2-7; 8 nucleotides agree with TRBD2. Germline assignment: CDR1 MDHEN and CDR2 SYDVKM. Trimming at V came to 5 bases and at J to 7 bases, leaving 10 bases not matched to a gene. The length of the CDR3 is 14 residues. CDR3 sequence: CASSPPGLAAEQYF. The CDR3 DNA follows: TGTGCCAGCAGTCCCCCCGGACTAGCCGCTGAGCAGTACTTC.

The genes are TRBV5-7 and TRBJ2-7; the match to TRBD2 covers 14 bases. TRBV5-7 is designated an ORF whose function remains uncertain. Trimming at V came to 6 bases and at J to 6 bases, leaving 11 bases not matched to a gene. This CDR3 comprises 16 residues. The CDR3 protein is CASKNWKGLAGVEQYF. The CDR3 DNA reads as TGTGCCAGCAAGAACTGGAAGGGACTAGCGGGAGTCGAGCAGTACTTC.

The chain has TRBV5-1 and TRBJ1-2, with D possibly being TRBD1 (5 bases). Germline V gives CDR1 SGHRS, CDR2 YFSETQ. Trimming pared 0 bases from V and 7 bases from J, leaving 10 bases between. The CDR3 contains 13 residues. CDR3 nucleotides: TGCGCCAGCAGCTTGGGAACCAGGGCTGGCTACACCTTC. This gives the protein CASSLGTRAGYTF.

The table lists this clone with a count of one. V and J are TRBV29-1 and TRBJ2-7; D is perhaps TRBD1 (5 bases). The CDR3 extends over 14 amino acids. With 1 base removed from V and 4 bases from J, the gap between germline ends came to 14 bases. Per germline, CDR1 SQVTM and CDR2 ANQGSEA. CDR3 amino acids: CSVEVSTVEYEQYF. DNA of the CDR3: TGCAGCGTTGAAGTCTCGACAGTGGAGTACGAGCAGTACTTC.

V and J are TRBV9 and TRBJ2-3, with 9 positions matching TRBD1. V was clipped by 7 bases and J by 6 bases; unmatched bases: 9. CDR3 length: 14 amino acids. Germline-derived CDR1 and CDR2 are SGDLS and YYNGEE. The CDR3 loop reads CASGSGQGLDTQYF. CDR3 nucleotide sequence: TGTGCCAGCGGTTCGGGACAGGGTCTGGATACGCAGTATTTT.

V usage is TRBV19 and J usage is TRBJ1-1, with D perhaps TRBD1 (6 bases). V lost 1 base to trimming and J lost 3 bases, with 9 bases between them. The CDR3 consists of 14 residues. Germline-derived CDR1 and CDR2 are LNHDA and SQIVND (reference sequence). CDR3 in DNA: TGTGCCAGTAGTATAGGGGGGACACACACTGAAGCTTTCTTT. It codes for CASSIGGTHTEAFF.